These T cell receptor beta chains were read from a single sample in a study of CD8+ T cells in alopecia areata. Some clones are missing from TCRdb's copy, which holds only in-frame ones; the method was immunoSEQ multiplex PCR. The sample lists some 120,000 clones, around 48% occurring once. The sequencing sample was made of NKG2D-low CD8+ T cells sorted from blood. The receptors originated from a human donor with alopecia areata. The conserved cysteine and the conserved F or W are not part of the CDR3 here.

TRBV29-1,SVEEGGQYGYT
TRBV7-9,ASVIGAGTQRELF
TRBV29-1,SVDRRGSSYNEQF
TRBV29-1,SVNRAYGYT
TRBV29-1,SVDTGGGDEQY
TRBV4-1,ASSLDRGSPLH
TRBV28,ASSLSTGIGGDT
TRBV19,ATQLALNSYNEQF
TRBV5-4,ASSFPGSRSSYNEQF
TRBV6-6,ASSYTGTEQY
TRBV29-1,SVEDPSHRGYGYT
TRBV14,ASSLKGTLT
TRBV29-1,SALGGDRETYNEQF
TRBV7-9,ASSSGVNEKLF
TRBV15,ATSREQASNQPQH
TRBV7-9,ASSLALSEQY
TRBV4-2,ASSQDLGFYEQY
TRBV29-1,SARTGLAAHEQF
TRBV19,ASSIGQQETQY
TRBV29-1,SVVGASGLDNEQF
TRBV6-1,ASSEATGDTGELF
TRBV29-1,SVGGTGPLTGELF
TRBV7-9,ASSLQGNEQY
TRBV9,ASSVRKGIEADTQY
TRBV7-9,ASTSPDTQY
TRBV11-2,ASSLVGYSYEQY
TRBV29-1,SVEGQGRTDTQY
TRBV2,ASSLSGGVLSDTQY
TRBV30,AWEAGYNEQF
TRBV10-3,AITEGSSSNEQF
TRBV2,ASSLEITQETQY
TRBV27,ASRPSGSGLETQY
TRBV5-1,ASSPVGDTQY
TRBV30,AWVSEGIQTQY
TRBV9,ASSVEGQGTDTQY
TRBV28,ASTPRAGHNEQF
TRBV13,ASSANPAGSYGYT
TRBV30,AWSINEQF
TRBV19,ASSINVGVRNEQF
TRBV29-1,SPQDRGHYGYT
TRBV29-1,SVGKGGPEAF
TRBV21-1,ASSSGQF
TRBV30,AWSFAVSYEQY
TRBV30,AWSVGTGYQPQH
TRBV6-5,ASGGLAGEQF
TRBV27,ASTPSGYGGETQY
TRBV6-6,ASSYQVIDEQF
TRBV2,ASSESGLEETQY